The 2 T cell receptor beta chains presented below share a single source sample, sequenced in a study of T cell repertoires in cytomegalovirus infection. Which antigens these TCRs recognize remains unknown. TCRdb recomputed calls from the reads with MiXCR, one row per CDR3 protein. The data contain tens of thousands of distinct CDR3 sequences, 20% to 25% of them singletons. The input for sequencing was CD8+ T cells from cultured PBMCs, taken from culture after CMV antigen stimulation. These receptors all come from a human donor in good health (CMV status not recorded). Some clones in this sample may be carry-over from other donors' samples.

V gene TRBV7-6 combines with J gene TRBJ2-7; either TRBD1 or TRBD2 may supply D (5 bases each). Deletions cut 3 bases from V and 6 bases from J, with 9 bases between. CDR1 is SGHVS, CDR2 FNYEAQ, per germline. The CDR3 sequence is 12 residues long. CDR3 coding DNA: TGTGCCAGCAGCTTCGGGGCGGGCGAGCAGTACTTC. It codes for CASSFGAGEQYF.

There are a few counts of this clonotype. V gene TRBV7-9 combines with J gene TRBJ2-1; 15 bases align to TRBD2. CDR1 is SEHNR, CDR2 FQNEAQ, per germline (reference sequence). CDR3 length equals 17 residues. Trimming took 5 bases from V and 4 from J; bases not matched to a gene: 6. Here the CDR3 DNA reads TGTGCCAGCAGCAAAACCGGGACTAGCGGGAGGTACAATGAGCAGTTCTTC. Translation gives CASSKTGTSGRYNEQFF.